This is a list of T cell receptor beta chains from one sample in a study of control samples from healthy donors and cancer patients. The method was immunoSEQ multiplex PCR; TCRdb's version includes in-frame clones alone and lacks a portion of them. The sample lists roughly 120,000 clones, approximately 92% occurring once. The sequenced material came from PBMCs. These TCRs come from a woman aged 50 to 65 with colorectal cancer. CDR3s include the opening cysteine and the closing phenylalanine or tryptophan. A D gene is named only where the DNA matches it firmly. The size of a clone is reported for some rows only, either as once, few or many, or as a class for expanded clones.

>TRBD1|TRBJ1-2|.|TRBV6-5
CASREPGQSSYGYTF
TGTGCCAGCAGGGAGCCGGGACAGAGTTCCTATGGCTACACCTTC
>TRBD1|TRBJ2-1|.|TRBV5-1
CASAQRGQDNGQFF
TGCGCCAGCGCTCAAAGGGGACAGGACAATGGGCAGTTCTTC
>.|TRBJ1-1|.|TRBV7-9
CASSAGKSTEAFF
TGTGCCAGCAGCGCAGGGAAAAGTACTGAAGCTTTCTTT
>.|TRBJ1-1|.|TRBV19
CASSMMAGPTNTEAFF
TGTGCCAGTAGTATGATGGCAGGACCTACGAACACTGAAGCTTTCTTT
>TRBD1|TRBJ2-2|.|TRBV5-1
CASSLGDRGFFSSTGELFF
TGCGCCAGCAGCTTGGGGGACAGGGGGTTCTTTTCGTCGACCGGGGAGCTGTTTTTT
>.|TRBJ2-4|.|TRBV5-8
CASSFVRLAKNIQYF
TGTGCCAGCAGCTTTGTACGACTAGCCAAAAACATTCAGTACTTC
>TRBD1|TRBJ2-7|once|TRBV6-5
CASRRTGVNEQYF
TGTGCCAGCAGGAGGACAGGGGTAAACGAGCAGTACTTC
>TRBD2|TRBJ2-1|.|TRBV18
CASSPSLAENNEQFF
TGTGCCAGCTCACCGAGCCTAGCGGAAAACAATGAGCAGTTCTTC
>TRBD1|TRBJ1-6|.|TRBV6-4
CASSATGESYNSPLHF
TGTGCCAGCAGTGCTACAGGGGAATCCTATAATTCACCCCTCCACTTT
>.|TRBJ2-2|many|TRBV7-7
CASSLGRGNTGELFF
TGTGCTAGCAGCTTAGGACGGGGGAACACCGGGGAGCTGTTTTTT